This T cell receptor beta chain was identified in a study of cytomegalovirus exposure and HLA in healthy donors (dated by TCRdb to 2016 to 2017). General notes on the study: An earlier analysis of more than 550 of the donors reported approximately 300 Gb of sequence data and some 110 million unique TCR beta sequences obtained from approximately 180 million T cells. About 300 gigabases of sequencing data and tens of millions of unique TCR sequences were included in an early release covering over 600 HLA-typed donors. Among the roughly 400 genotyped donors, roughly 80% belonged to the genetic ancestry cluster associated with self-reported Caucasian donors. The study aimed to test whether signatures of past pathogen exposure could be identified by cataloging public T cell receptors. The T cell repertoires of several hundred subjects were profiled by immunosequencing and related to cytomegalovirus serostatus. Besides the first cohort of 500 to 700 subjects, a separate validation cohort made up of roughly 130 different subjects was used. To predict cytomegalovirus infection status, the study combined high-throughput TCR immunosequencing, statistical association of individual TCRs with disease status, and machine learning. A later analysis re-examined previously published TCR beta repertoires from more than 550 donors and added high-resolution HLA genotyping to investigate patterns of TCR occurrence. Rather than drawing on any new phenotypic data, the later analysis identified candidate immune exposures from TCR beta sequences and the way those sequences occurred across donors. To decide whether each TCR beta V gene segment behaved as functional or pseudogenic, an earlier analysis of fewer than 750 of the donors relied on high-throughput TCR beta sequencing. Donor age, sex, ethnicity and CMV serostatus were compiled alongside the repertoire data. A later genetic analysis took genome-wide SNP genotypes for about three fifths of the 666 donors and used that subset as a discovery cohort. All discovery cohort repertoires had been generated on a single sequencing platform. Both class I and class II loci were covered by HLA typing, at four-digit resolution. The number of typed donors differed by locus: 629-630 for A, B, C, DRB1 and DQB1; 522 for DQA1; 606 for DPA1; and 400 to 480 for DPB1. Five DR-DQ haplotypes were handled as single units for association and clustering because linkage in the cohort was strong. Among 398 genotyped donors of the cohort, an average of around 240,000 unique TCR beta nucleotide sequences were sequenced per donor, roughly 20% of them non-productive.

The cohort was made up of approximately 670 healthy bone marrow donors. At the time of sampling, every cohort member was nominally healthy, though immune exposures that went unrecorded were likely present. The donor tested CMV seropositive, placing the donor among the 289 seropositive members of the cohort. A peripheral blood sample was collected from each donor, and TCR beta sequencing was performed on peripheral blood mononuclear cells. Genomic DNA extraction from the blood cell samples was performed with the Qiagen DNeasy Blood Extraction Kit. This clone came up once. Which antigen it targets is not known. One base away there is no much larger clone; base qualities are not given. What the work shows at the level of the full study, not this receptor alone: At a false discovery rate of 0.05, a later analysis linked 16,951 TCR beta sequences to specific HLA alleles. Presence/absence analyses assumed roughly uniform sequencing depth across donors, an assumption that may not hold. The sequencing pipeline was judged likely to have produced a cluster of highly shared sequence variants as a technical artifact. In both the original and validation cohorts, the classifier was reported to diagnose cytomegalovirus status with high specificity and sensitivity. The authors suggested that the approach could potentially be extended to other disease states and immunological phenotypes. Correlated functional status among segregating V segments might reflect linkage disequilibrium, but an unknown experimental factor could not be ruled out. An association between a missense DCLRE1C variant and V-gene and J-gene trimming of TCR beta chains was found in a later genetic analysis and replicated in an independent cohort. Because HLA typing was missing for some donors at each locus, association tests included only the typed subset. The only immune exposure information available for the cohort was CMV serostatus. The earlier analysis of 450 to 700 of the donors excluded some 15 rarely observed V segments, including chromosome 9 orphons, because counts were too low. A later analysis found that HLA-associated TCR beta chains were more clonally expanded and had lower generation probabilities than equally common non-associated chains. Only TCR beta chains were sequenced in this cohort, and the absence of alpha or paired-chain data limited detectable features. A later analysis found that most CMV-associated TCR beta chains appeared HLA-restricted, with HLA associations seemingly driven largely by CMV exposure. Several of the top co-occurrence clusters appeared to be linked to parvovirus B19, influenza, CMV and Epstein-Barr virus, according to a later analysis. A further reported finding was that TCR beta sequences accurately predicted the HLA-A and HLA-B alleles for most subjects in the first cohort. A total of 150 or so TCR beta chains were listed by the study as associated with cytomegalovirus. In a later analysis, the rate of TCR association differed among HLA loci, with DRB1 alleles having the most associated TCRs and HLA-C alleles having the fewest. Assigning TCR associations to individual alleles was difficult when HLA alleles, especially DR and DQ, strongly co-occurred. Most TCR sequences were seen in very few donors, while some public TCRs were found in many individuals. A later genetic analysis reported fewer N-insertions in productive TCRs among donors in an Asian-associated ancestry cluster than the roughly 640-donor mean. Some IMGT-functional V segments, including TRBV6-2 and TRBV6-3, could not be told apart with the 87-base-pair reads, so those segments were excluded. A few of the identified cytomegalovirus-associated TCR beta chains were confirmed in vitro to be specific for cytomegalovirus antigens. An earlier analysis of some 590 of the donors showed that most TCR beta V segments appeared in productive rearrangements either about 87% or about 30% of the time, which broadly matched IMGT annotations.

Libraries were made using the immunoSEQ multiplex PCR assay. For the multiplex PCR, a mixture combining 60 forward primers for TCR Vbeta segments and 13 reverse primers for TCR Jbeta segments was used. A multiplex PCR assay on genomic DNA amplified the CDR3 region of rearranged TCR beta genes. Amplified TCR beta libraries were sequenced as 87-base-pair reads on the Illumina HiSeq System. As for how the authors treated the data: A later analysis tallied around 80 million unique TCR beta chains across the 640 or so repertoires, and about 10 million of those chains were shared by two or more donors. A nearest-neighbor algorithm error-corrected the raw reads and collapsed the reads into unique sequences, merging closely related sequences to remove PCR and sequencing errors. Alignment of CDR3 sequences to IMGT reference sequences was used to assign V, D and J gene segments. For a sequence to be retained, at least a six-nucleotide match to both a V gene segment and a J gene segment was required. A rearrangement was called productive if the CDR3 had no stop codons and remained in frame with V and J, and every other rearrangement was called non-productive. Following IMGT convention, CDR3 was defined as the stretch from the second conserved V-encoded cysteine up to the conserved J-encoded phenylalanine. The earlier analysis of 500 to 650 of the donors excluded any sequence lacking an unambiguous match to a single V gene segment. An earlier analysis of 500 to 600 of the donors classified V segments as functional when productive rearrangements were above 56.7% and as segregating when the standard deviation between donors was above 5%. A statistical classification framework was developed to diagnose cytomegalovirus status using the catalog of TCR beta chain sequences. A later analysis assigned V and J genes by comparing TCR nucleotide sequences with IMGT/GENE-DB human TR gene sequences. Using the TCRdist pipeline, a later analysis assigned CDR3 sequences along with most-parsimonious VDJ recombination scenarios. In a later analysis, each TCR beta chain was defined by its CDR3 amino acid sequence together with its V-gene family, and reads without a unique V-gene family were excluded. To address suspected cross-contamination and a sequencing artifact, a later analysis removed a few hundred highly shared, low-generation-probability nucleotide sequences. In a later analysis, a clonal expansion index was calculated for each public chain from normalized within-repertoire ranks of inferred template counts. Generation probabilities in a later analysis came from a VDJ recombination model fitted to out-of-frame rearrangements, and those results were checked against IGoR. Hypergeometric tests were used in a later analysis to score TCR-TCR, TCR-HLA and TCR-CMV co-occurrence, with a repertoire-size bias correction applied to the TCR pairs. False discovery rates were estimated in a later analysis by permuting HLA or CMV assignments 20 times. In a later analysis, co-occurring TCRs were grouped using DBSCAN, and TCRdist sequence similarity was added for clustering within HLA-allele-positive subsets. Co-occurrence clustering excluded repertoires with fewer than 30,000 or more than 120,000 public chains, plus five with anomalous nucleotide sharing. Not all clones reach the TCRdb copy of this immuneACCESS table, which keeps in-frame sequences only. Checked studies attribute under half of the gap to unresolved V genes and leave the rest unexplained. Clonal size and the V and J genes are those of that table, whereas D and trimming came from the DNA. For this sample there are 80,000 to 130,000 clones; 79% appear just once. 4.1% of the sample is in the top ten clones.

Sequences SGHNT (CDR1) and YYREEE (CDR2) are obtained from the germline V gene (reference sequence). The CDR3 numbers 13 residues from cysteine through phenylalanine. Of the read, only the CDR3 DNA is kept; its 39 bases are in frame from base 1. V is clipped by 3 bases and J by 7 bases, and the sequence between their germline boundaries is 13 bases long. In this chain, TRBV5-4 is recombined with TRBJ1-2; 6 matching bases give a weak D call of TRBD1. The sequencing sample was made of PBMCs. The source is a female donor in good health and CMV-seropositive. The CDR3 amino acid sequence is: CASSSPTGFGYTF. The nucleotide sequence is TGTGCCAGCAGCTCTCCGACAGGCTTTGGCTACACCTTC.